Here is one T cell receptor beta chain with its context. Its antigen remains unknown. The data were obtained in a study of cytomegalovirus exposure and HLA in healthy donors. Study at large: For the roughly 390 genotyped donors, roughly 80% fell within the Caucasian-associated ancestry cluster. Study results and caveats: One variant, a missense change in DCLRE1C, was linked in a later analysis to TCR beta V- and J-gene trimming. Later analysis identified over 15,000 TCR beta sequences associated with HLA alleles, using a false discovery rate threshold of 0.05. Reported performance of the classifier showed diagnosis of cytomegalovirus status with high specificity and sensitivity.

Use of 60 Vbeta and 13 Jbeta primers characterized the PCR. The assay was immunoSEQ multiplex PCR, and TCRdb's table has in-frame clones only and misses some. The sample carries approximately 91,000 clones, about 70% recorded once. Sequencing input: PBMCs. The sequence was collected from a female donor in good health and CMV-seronegative.

The CDR3 DNA sequence: TGTGCCAGCAGCCGTCCGGGCAGGGGAGGCTACACCTTC. Its protein is CASSRPGRGGYTF. The chain joins TRBV7-2 to TRBJ1-2; maybe TRBD1 (6 bases). The V end lost 5 bases, the J end lost 8 bases, and 15 bases lay between the germline ends. The CDR3 is 13 residues long. Germline V lookup: CDR1 SGHTA, CDR2 FQGNSA.